This T cell receptor beta chain was identified in a study of response to subunit inactivated influenza vaccine. Study results and caveats: Only a handful of new T cells, the authors suggested, are recruited with each seasonal influenza vaccination.

V dropped 3 bases and J dropped 1 base, with 9 bases sitting between them. The CDR3 length is 13 residues. Germline CDR1 is SQVTM and CDR2 is ANQGSEA. This clonotype appeared a few times. What it binds is unknown. TCRdb reanalysed the RT-PCR reads using MiXCR and keeps one entry per CDR3 protein. Of hundreds of thousands of distinct CDR3 sequences in the sample, approximately 15% were seen once. The receptor comes from a middle-aged man who received an inactivated influenza vaccine. The chain recombines TRBV29-1 with TRBJ1-1; tentatively, D is TRBD1 (5 bases). Specimen: PBMCs from blood, collected around 14 days before vaccination. CDR3 region: CSVETDKNTEAFF. The CDR3 DNA follows: TGCAGCGTTGAGACAGATAAGAACACTGAAGCTTTCTTT.